The 23 T cell receptor beta chains listed next were all sequenced from one sample in a study of blood T cell repertoires in COVID-19 (dated by TCRdb to the early 2020s). The library was produced with the immunoSEQ multiplex PCR assay. TCRdb provides this immuneACCESS table in a form limited to in-frame rearrangements. Some clones are lacking; in checked studies, under half of them reflect an unresolved V gene, and why the rest are absent is not known. The sample yields about 140,000 clones; about 92% were counted once. Under 2% of the sample belongs to the ten largest clones. Sequenced: peripheral blood. The receptors stem from a human donor in a cohort sampled during active COVID-19.

V is TRBV20-1 and J is TRBJ2-1, with TRBD2 identical over 10 bases. V lost 3 bases and J lost 4; bases outside the gene matches: 9. The CDR3 runs to 16 residues. Germline lookup yields CDR1 DFQATT and CDR2 SNEGSKA (reference sequence). This chain's CDR3 is CSASPPGTSVYNEQFF. The CDR3 nucleotides read TGCAGTGCTAGTCCCCCCGGGACTAGCGTTTACAATGAGCAGTTCTTC.

The chain is built from TRBV4-1 and TRBJ2-2, with TRBD1 as a possible D gene (6 bases). This CDR3 region has 16 residues. Per germline, CDR1 MGHRA and CDR2 YSYEKL. V was shortened by 2 bases and J by 0 bases, with 10 bases between the two germline ends. CDR3 loop: CASSQIGTTNTGELFF. CDR3 bases: TGCGCCAGCAGCCAAATCGGGACAACGAACACCGGGGAGCTGTTTTTT.

In this sample, this clone turned up once. The gene calls are TRBV18 and TRBJ1-1; 11 nucleotides line up with TRBD1. This CDR3 has 15 amino acids. Unmatched junction bases numbered 8, after V lost 0 bases and J lost 11 bases. From germline, CDR1 is KGHSH and CDR2 LQKENI. CDR3 nucleotides: TGTGCCAGCTCACCACCGACCGGACAGGGGGCTTATGCTTTCTTT. Translated: CASSPPTGQGAYAFF.

This chain links TRBV11-3 with TRBJ2-5; 9 bases map to TRBD1. Germline trimming cut 5 bases from V and 2 bases from J; bases unmatched to any gene: 6. Per the germline V gene, CDR1 is SGHNT and CDR2 is YENEEA. The CDR3 has 15 residues. The CDR3, as DNA: TGTGCCAGCAGCGCCGGGACAGGGAATCAAGAGACCCAGTACTTC. Amino acids: CASSAGTGNQETQYF.

The chain links TRBV10-3 to TRBJ2-3; 9 bases are a match to TRBD2. V trimming: 6 bases; J trimming: 2 bases; junction bases outside the gene matches: 9. This CDR3 spans 16 amino acids. The germline V gene encodes CDR1 ENHRY and CDR2 SYGVKD. The CDR3 region is CAIREIAGAHTDTQYF. CDR3 nucleotides: TGTGCCATCAGGGAAATAGCGGGGGCTCACACAGATACGCAGTATTTT.

The CDR3 DNA sequence: TGTGCCAGCAGCTCCCGGAACTATGGCTACACCTTC. This codes for CASSSRNYGYTF. The chain combines TRBV12-3 or TRBV12-4 with TRBJ1-2; D gene ambiguous. V lost 6 bases and J lost 2, with 7 bases in between. The CDR3 runs 12 residues.

V is TRBV3-1 (or the pseudogene TRBV3-2) and J is TRBJ1-1; 7 nucleotides match TRBD1. The CDR3 length is 12 residues. Germline lookup yields CDR1 LGHDT and CDR2 YNNKEL (reference sequence). V trimming: 6 bases; J trimming: 8 bases; junction bases outside the gene matches: 6. The CDR3, as DNA: TGTGCCAGCAGGACCGGGACAGAAGAAGCTTTCTTT. This gives the protein CASRTGTEEAFF.

V gene TRBV19 combines with J gene TRBJ2-3, with 10 bases aligning to TRBD2. J was trimmed by 2 bases and V by 7 bases; bases with no gene match: 6. This CDR3 is built from 15 residues. Germline CDR1 reads LNHDA; CDR2 reads SQIVND (reference sequence). CDR3 sequence: CASNSGGRITDTQYF. For the CDR3, the DNA is TGTGCCAGTAATAGCGGGGGGCGGATCACAGATACGCAGTATTTT.

The chain has TRBV12-3 or TRBV12-4 and TRBJ2-3; D is possibly TRBD2 (6 bases). The ends were cut back, 3 bases at V and 3 bases at J, with 7 bases in the middle. This CDR3 is built from 13 residues. In DNA, the CDR3 is TGTGCCAGCAGTTTCGGACTAACAGATACGCAGTATTTT. Protein sequence: CASSFGLTDTQYF.

Worth noting for this clone: This same CDR3 is encoded by further DNA sequences in the sample. The rearrangement links TRBV7-3 to TRBJ1-3; 9 bases align to TRBD1. Trimming at V came to 5 bases and at J to 8 bases, leaving 4 bases not matched to a gene. This CDR3 has 13 amino acids. The germline gives CDR1 SGHTA, CDR2 FQGTGA. CDR3 nucleotides: TGTGCCAGCAGCCCGGGACAGGGTGACACCATATATTTT. Translating it yields CASSPGQGDTIYF.

The chain links TRBV7-9 to TRBJ1-4; D possibly corresponds to TRBD1 (6 bases). The germline V gene encodes CDR1 SEHNR and CDR2 FQNEAQ (reference sequence). The length of the CDR3 is 13 residues. V was pared by 2 bases and J by 8 bases, with 9 bases between. The CDR3 nucleotides read TGTGCCAGCAGCTTAACGACAGGCGAAAAACTGTTTTTT. Protein product: CASSLTTGEKLFF.

V and J are TRBV4-3 and TRBJ2-1; TRBD2 agrees at 9 bases. Germline V gives CDR1 LGHNA, CDR2 YSLEER. The CDR3 is 17 amino acids. V shed 0 bases and J 6 bases; nucleotides not matched to a gene: 9. DNA of the CDR3: TGCGCCAGCAGCCAAGATCAGGCGGGGGGGCCACCCAATGAGCAGTTCTTC. This codes for CASSQDQAGGPPNEQFF.

Comments on this clone: Other DNA sequences in the sample encode the same CDR3. The chain employs TRBV5-1 and TRBJ1-1, with TRBD1 identical over 7 bases. V shed 2 bases, J shed 5 bases, and the junction held 3 bases outside the gene matches. In germline, CDR1 is SGHRS, CDR2 YFSETQ. This CDR3 comprises 13 residues. The CDR3 protein is CASSLDRVTEAFF. The CDR3 nucleotides are TGCGCCAGCAGCTTAGACAGGGTGACTGAAGCTTTCTTT.

The chain couples TRBV5-1 to TRBJ2-6; 7 bases are shared with TRBD1. Trimming cost V 7 bases and J 0 bases; bases outside gene matches: 7. This CDR3 comprises 16 residues. CDR1 and CDR2 (germline): SGHRS, YFSETQ. The CDR3 sequence: CASSTGDLSGANVLTF. In DNA, the CDR3 is TGCGCCAGCTCAACAGGGGATCTCTCTGGGGCCAACGTCCTGACTTTC.

The chain carries TRBV6-5 and TRBJ1-1; D is possibly TRBD1 (6 bases). V gave up 11 bases and J gave up 5 bases, with 15 bases separating them. Germline V lookup: CDR1 MNHEY, CDR2 SVGAGI. The CDR3 is 12 residues long. CDR3 protein: CAGGGERTEAFF. The CDR3 DNA reads TGTGCCGGAGGGGGGGAACGGACTGAAGCTTTCTTT.

V and J are TRBV7-9 and TRBJ1-1, with D unresolved. V was cut by 3 bases and J by 5 bases, with 7 bases left in between. The CDR3 covers 12 residues. Germline V lookup: CDR1 SEHNR, CDR2 FQNEAQ (reference sequence). The CDR3 DNA reads TGTGCCAGCAGCTTCGAACAAACTGAAGCTTTCTTT. Translating it yields CASSFEQTEAFF. Full variable domain (outside the CDR3, taken from reference TRBV7-9 and TRBJ1-1): DTGVSQNPRHKITKRGQNVTFRCDPISEHNRLYWYRQTLGQGPEFLTYFQNEAQLEKSRLLSDRFSAERPKGSFSTLEIQRTEQGDSAMYLCASSFEQTEAFFGQGTRLTVV.

The V gene is TRBV7-9, the J gene TRBJ2-7; 9 positions match TRBD1. Germline trimming cut 2 bases from V and 5 bases from J; bases unmatched to any gene: 4. The CDR3 is made up of 14 amino acids. Germline values: CDR1 SEHNR, CDR2 FQNEAQ (reference sequence). The CDR3 DNA sequence: TGTGCCAGCAGCTTAACGGGACAGGGTGACGAGCAGTACTTC. This gives the protein CASSLTGQGDEQYF.

The gene calls are TRBV5-6 and TRBJ2-3; 12 bases match TRBD2. The CDR3 contains 17 residues. J was trimmed by 3 bases and V by 0 bases; bases with no gene match: 5. The germline CDR1 and CDR2 sequences are SGHDT and YYEEEE. The CDR3 loop reads CASSLDLAGGRTDTQYF. The CDR3 region has the DNA TGTGCCAGCAGCTTGGACCTAGCGGGGGGGCGAACAGATACGCAGTATTTT. Using reference TRBV5-6 and TRBJ2-3 for the parts outside the CDR3, the full variable domain is DAGVTQSPTHLIKTRGQQVTLRCSPKSGHDTVSWYQQALGQGPQFIFQYYEEEERQRGNFPDRFSGHQFPNYSSELNVNALLLGDSALYLCASSLDLAGGRTDTQYFGPGTRLTVL.

The chain uses TRBV7-2 and TRBJ1-2, with 7 bases matching TRBD1. CDR3 size: 13 residues. The V and J ends lost 8 bases and 2 bases, in that order; junction bases with no gene match: 5. The germline gives CDR1 SGHTA, CDR2 FQGNSA. The CDR3 coding sequence is TGTGCCAGCCGGGACAGAGAAAACTATGGCTACACCTTC. Amino acids: CASRDRENYGYTF.

This rearrangement joins TRBV9 to TRBJ2-7; 11 bases are a match to TRBD2. The CDR3 spans 15 residues. Per the germline V gene, CDR1 is SGDLS and CDR2 is YYNGEE. With V trimmed by 3 bases and J by 2 bases, 4 bases remained unmatched. In DNA, the CDR3 is TGTGCCAGCAGCGCGACTAGCGGGGAAACCTACGAGCAGTACTTC. It translates to CASSATSGETYEQYF. Full variable domain (missing parts from reference TRBV9 and TRBJ2-7): DSGVTQTPKHLITATGQRVTLRCSPRSGDLSVYWYQQSLDQGLQFLIQYYNGEERAKGNILERFSAQQFPDLHSELNLSSLELGDSALYFCASSATSGETYEQYFGPGTRLTVT.

The sample holds one count of this clone. Other DNA sequences of this sample code for an identical CDR3. V gene TRBV5-1 combines with J gene TRBJ2-1, with TRBD2 matching over 7 bases. The CDR3 runs 15 residues. Germline trimming cut 4 bases from V and 0 bases from J; bases unmatched to any gene: 4. Germline V gene lookup returns CDR1 SGHRS and CDR2 YFSETQ. The CDR3 protein is CASSPAGSSYNEQFF. DNA of the CDR3: TGCGCCAGCAGCCCAGCGGGGAGCTCCTACAATGAGCAGTTCTTC.

This sequence joins TRBV19 and TRBJ2-6; 7 bases agree with TRBD1. The junction had 6 bases not matched to a gene; V was cut back by 4 bases and J by 0 bases. Germline CDR1 LNHDA, CDR2 SQIVND (reference sequence). The CDR3 runs to 17 residues. The CDR3 loop is CASSTIGQVSGANVLTF. As DNA, the CDR3 is TGTGCCAGTAGTACGATAGGACAGGTCTCTGGGGCCAACGTCCTGACTTTC.

The rearrangement links TRBV10-3 to TRBJ2-7; 9 bases map to TRBD1. V shed 5 bases and J 3 bases; nucleotides not matched to a gene: 8. Germline CDR1 ENHRY, CDR2 SYGVKD. The CDR3 consists of 15 residues. As DNA, the CDR3 is TGTGCCATCAGTCCGGGACAGGGCGGATTCTACGAGCAGTACTTC. Translation: CAISPGQGGFYEQYF.